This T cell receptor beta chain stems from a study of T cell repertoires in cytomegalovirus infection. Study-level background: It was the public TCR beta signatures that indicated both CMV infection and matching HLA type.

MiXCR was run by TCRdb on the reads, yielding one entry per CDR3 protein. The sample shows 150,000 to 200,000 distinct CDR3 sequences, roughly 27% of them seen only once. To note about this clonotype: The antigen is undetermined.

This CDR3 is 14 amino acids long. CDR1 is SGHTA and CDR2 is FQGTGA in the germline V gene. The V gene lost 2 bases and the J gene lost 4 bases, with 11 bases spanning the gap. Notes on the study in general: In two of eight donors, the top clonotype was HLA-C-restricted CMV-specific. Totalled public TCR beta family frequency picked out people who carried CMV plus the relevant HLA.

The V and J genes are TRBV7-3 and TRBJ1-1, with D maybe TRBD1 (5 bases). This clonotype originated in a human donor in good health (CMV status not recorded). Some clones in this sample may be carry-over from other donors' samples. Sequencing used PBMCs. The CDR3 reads CASSLSGGPTEAFF. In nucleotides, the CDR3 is TGTGCCAGCAGCTTATCCGGGGGACCCACTGAAGCTTTCTTT.